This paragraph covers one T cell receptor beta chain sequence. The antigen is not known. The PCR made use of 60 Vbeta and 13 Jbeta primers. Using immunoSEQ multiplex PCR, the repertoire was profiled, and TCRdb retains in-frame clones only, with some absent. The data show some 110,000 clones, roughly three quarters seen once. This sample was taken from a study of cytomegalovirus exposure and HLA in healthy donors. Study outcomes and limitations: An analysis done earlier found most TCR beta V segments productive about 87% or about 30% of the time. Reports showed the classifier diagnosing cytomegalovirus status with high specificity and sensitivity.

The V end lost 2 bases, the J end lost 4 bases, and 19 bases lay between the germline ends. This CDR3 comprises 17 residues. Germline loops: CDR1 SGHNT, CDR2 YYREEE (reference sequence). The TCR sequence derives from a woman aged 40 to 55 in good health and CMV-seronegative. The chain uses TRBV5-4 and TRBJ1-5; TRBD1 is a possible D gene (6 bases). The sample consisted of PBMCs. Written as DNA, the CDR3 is TGTGCCAGCAGCTTAGGCTACAGGGACCTTTTAAATCAGCCCCAGCATTTT. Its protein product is CASSLGYRDLLNQPQHF.